The clone carrying this TCR beta chain was seen just once. The germline V gene encodes CDR1 SNHLY and CDR2 FYNNEI. CDR3 size: 10 residues. V lost 8 bases to trimming and J lost 11 bases, with 9 bases between them. This specimen belongs to a study of blood T cell repertoires in COVID-19. The authors' processing: Amplification of reference gene primers provided the estimated nucleated cell counts. Profiled with immunoSEQ multiplex PCR; TCRdb holds only in-frame clones, not every one. V, J and clone size are taken as reported in that table, and D and trimming were inferred from the DNA itself. The sample carries around 79,000 clones, 75% to 85% recorded once.

The chain has TRBV2 and TRBJ1-4; D unclear. The sample taken for sequencing was peripheral blood. This receptor was identified in a woman in her fifties or sixties with acute or convalescent COVID-19. Here the CDR3 DNA reads TGTGCCAGCCGACCGGAGAAACTGTTTTTT. It encodes CASRPEKLFF.